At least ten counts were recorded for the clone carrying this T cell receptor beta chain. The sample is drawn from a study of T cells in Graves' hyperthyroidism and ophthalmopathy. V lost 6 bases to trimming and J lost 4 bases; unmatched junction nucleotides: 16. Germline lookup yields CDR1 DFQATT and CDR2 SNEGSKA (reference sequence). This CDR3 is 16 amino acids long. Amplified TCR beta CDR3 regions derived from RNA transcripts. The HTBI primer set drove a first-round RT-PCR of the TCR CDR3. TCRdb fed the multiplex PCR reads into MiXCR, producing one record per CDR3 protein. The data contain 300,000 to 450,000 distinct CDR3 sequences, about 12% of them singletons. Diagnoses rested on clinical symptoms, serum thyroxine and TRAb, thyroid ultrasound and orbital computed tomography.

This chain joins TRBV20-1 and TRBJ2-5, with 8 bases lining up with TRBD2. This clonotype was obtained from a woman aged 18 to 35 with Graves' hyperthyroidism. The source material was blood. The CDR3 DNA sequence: TGCAGTGCCGTAACTAGCGGCAGCCTTGGAGTAGAGACCCAGTACTTC. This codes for CSAVTSGSLGVETQYF.